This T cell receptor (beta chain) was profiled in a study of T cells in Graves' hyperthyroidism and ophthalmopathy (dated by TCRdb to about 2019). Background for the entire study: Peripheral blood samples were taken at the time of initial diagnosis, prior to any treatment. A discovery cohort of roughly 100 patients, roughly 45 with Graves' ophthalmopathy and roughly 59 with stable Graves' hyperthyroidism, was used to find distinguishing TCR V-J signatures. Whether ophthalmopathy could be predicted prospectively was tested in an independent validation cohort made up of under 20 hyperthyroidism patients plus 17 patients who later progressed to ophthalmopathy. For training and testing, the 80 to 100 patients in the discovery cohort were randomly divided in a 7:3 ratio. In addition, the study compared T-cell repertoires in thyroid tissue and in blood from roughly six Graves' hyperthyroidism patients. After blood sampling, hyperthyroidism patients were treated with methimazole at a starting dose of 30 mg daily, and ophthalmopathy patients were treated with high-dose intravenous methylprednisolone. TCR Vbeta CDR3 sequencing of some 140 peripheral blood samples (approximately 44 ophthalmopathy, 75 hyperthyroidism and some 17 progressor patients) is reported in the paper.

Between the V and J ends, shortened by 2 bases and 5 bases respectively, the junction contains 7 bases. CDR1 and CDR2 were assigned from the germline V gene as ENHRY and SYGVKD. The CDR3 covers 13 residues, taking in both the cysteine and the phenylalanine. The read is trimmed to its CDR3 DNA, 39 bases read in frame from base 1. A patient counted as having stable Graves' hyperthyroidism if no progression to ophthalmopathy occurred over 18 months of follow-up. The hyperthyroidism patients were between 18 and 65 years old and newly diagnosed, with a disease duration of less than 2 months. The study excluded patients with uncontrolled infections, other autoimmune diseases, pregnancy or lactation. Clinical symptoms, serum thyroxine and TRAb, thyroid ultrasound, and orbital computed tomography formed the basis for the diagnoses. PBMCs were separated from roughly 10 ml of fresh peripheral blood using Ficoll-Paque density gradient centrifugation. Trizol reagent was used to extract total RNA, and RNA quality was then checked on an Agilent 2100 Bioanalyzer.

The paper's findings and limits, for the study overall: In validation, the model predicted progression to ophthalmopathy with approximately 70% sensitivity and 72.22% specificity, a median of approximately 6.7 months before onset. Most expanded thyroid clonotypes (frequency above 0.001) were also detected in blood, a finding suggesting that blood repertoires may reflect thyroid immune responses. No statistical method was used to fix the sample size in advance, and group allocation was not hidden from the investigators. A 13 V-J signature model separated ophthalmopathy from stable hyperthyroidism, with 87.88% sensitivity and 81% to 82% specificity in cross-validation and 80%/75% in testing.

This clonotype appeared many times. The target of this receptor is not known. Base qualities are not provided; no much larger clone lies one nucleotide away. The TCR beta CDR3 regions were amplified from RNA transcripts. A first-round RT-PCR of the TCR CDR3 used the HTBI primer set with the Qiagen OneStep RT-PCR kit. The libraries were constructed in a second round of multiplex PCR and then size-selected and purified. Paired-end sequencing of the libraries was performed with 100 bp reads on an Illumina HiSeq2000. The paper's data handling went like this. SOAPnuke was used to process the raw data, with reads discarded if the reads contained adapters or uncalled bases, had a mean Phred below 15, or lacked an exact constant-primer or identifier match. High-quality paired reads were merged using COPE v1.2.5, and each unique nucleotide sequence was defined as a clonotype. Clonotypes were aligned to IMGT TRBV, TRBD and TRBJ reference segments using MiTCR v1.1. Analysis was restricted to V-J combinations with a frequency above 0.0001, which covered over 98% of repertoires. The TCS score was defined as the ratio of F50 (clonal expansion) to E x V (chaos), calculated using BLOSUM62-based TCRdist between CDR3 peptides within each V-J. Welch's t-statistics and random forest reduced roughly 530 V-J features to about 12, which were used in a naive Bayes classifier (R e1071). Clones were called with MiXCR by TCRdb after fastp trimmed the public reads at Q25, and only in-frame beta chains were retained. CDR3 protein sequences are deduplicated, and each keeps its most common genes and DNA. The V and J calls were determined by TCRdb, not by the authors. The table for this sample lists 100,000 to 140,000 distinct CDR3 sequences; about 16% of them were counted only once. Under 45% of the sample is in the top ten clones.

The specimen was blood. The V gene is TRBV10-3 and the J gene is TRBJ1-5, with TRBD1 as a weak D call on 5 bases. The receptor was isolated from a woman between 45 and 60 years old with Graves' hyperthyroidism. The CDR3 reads CAISEAGYQPQHF. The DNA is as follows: TGTGCCATCAGTGAGGCAGGGTATCAGCCCCAGCATTTT.